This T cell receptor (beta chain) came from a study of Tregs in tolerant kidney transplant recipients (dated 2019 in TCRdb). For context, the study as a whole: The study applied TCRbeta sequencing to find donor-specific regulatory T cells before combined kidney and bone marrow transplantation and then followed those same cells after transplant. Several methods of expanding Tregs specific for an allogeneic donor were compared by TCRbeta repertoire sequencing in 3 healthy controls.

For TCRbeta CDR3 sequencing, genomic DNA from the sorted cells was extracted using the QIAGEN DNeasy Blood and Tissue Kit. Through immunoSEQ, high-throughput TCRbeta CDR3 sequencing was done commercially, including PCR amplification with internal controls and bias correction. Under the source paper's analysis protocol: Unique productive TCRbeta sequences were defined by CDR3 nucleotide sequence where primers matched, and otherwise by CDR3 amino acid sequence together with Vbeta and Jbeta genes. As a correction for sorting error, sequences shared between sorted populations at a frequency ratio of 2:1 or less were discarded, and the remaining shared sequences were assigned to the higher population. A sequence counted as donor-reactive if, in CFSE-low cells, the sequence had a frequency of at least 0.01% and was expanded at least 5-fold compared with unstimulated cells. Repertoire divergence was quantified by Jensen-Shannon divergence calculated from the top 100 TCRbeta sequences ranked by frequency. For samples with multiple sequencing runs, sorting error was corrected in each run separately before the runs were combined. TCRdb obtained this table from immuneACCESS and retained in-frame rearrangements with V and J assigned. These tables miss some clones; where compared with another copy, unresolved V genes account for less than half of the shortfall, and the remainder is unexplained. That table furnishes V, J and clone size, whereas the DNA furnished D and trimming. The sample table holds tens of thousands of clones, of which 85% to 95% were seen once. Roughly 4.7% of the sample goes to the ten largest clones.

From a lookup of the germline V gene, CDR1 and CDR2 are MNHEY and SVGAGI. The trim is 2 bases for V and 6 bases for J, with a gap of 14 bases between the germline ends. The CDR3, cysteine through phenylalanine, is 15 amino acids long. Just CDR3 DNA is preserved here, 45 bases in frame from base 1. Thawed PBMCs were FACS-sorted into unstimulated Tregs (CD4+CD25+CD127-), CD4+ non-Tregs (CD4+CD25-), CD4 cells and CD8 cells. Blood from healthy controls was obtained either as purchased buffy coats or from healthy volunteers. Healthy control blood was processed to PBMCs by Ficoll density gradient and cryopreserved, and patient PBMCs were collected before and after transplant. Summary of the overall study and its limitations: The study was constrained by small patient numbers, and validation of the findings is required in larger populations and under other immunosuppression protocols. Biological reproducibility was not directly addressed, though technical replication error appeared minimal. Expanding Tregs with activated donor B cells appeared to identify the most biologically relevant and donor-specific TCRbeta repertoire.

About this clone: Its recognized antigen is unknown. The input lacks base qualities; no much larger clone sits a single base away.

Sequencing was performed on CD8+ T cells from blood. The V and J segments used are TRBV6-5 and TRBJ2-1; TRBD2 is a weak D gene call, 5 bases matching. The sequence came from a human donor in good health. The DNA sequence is TGTGCCAGCAGTTACGCCCCTACGGGGAGCAATGAGCAGTTCTTC. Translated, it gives CASSYAPTGSNEQFF.